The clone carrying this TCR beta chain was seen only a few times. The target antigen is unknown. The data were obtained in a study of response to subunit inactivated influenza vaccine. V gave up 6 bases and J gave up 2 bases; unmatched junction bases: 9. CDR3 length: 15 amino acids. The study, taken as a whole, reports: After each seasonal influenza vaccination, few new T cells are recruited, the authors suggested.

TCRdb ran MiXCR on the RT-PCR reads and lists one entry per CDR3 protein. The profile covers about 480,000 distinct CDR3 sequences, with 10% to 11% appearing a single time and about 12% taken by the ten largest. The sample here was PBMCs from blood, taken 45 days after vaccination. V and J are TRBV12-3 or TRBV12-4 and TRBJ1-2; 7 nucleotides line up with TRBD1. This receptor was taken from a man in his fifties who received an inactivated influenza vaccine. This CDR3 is CASSPLPGGNYGYTF. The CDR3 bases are TGTGCCAGCAGCCCCCTCCCAGGGGGGAACTATGGCTACACCTTC.